The T cell receptor beta chain under discussion was sequenced for a study of cytomegalovirus exposure and HLA in healthy donors. This CDR3 is built from 16 residues. Trimming left V 4 bases short and J 0 bases short, with 11 bases between. Germline V gene sequence: CDR1 SGDLS, CDR2 YYNGEE. The PCR contained 60 Vbeta and 13 Jbeta primers. Profiled with immunoSEQ multiplex PCR; TCRdb holds only in-frame clones, not every one. The sample data list roughly 80,000 clones. The study sampled nominally healthy donors, though unrecorded immune exposures were likely. Regarding this clone: Its antigen remains unknown.

Study-wide results and limits: Earlier analysis yielded a pattern in which most TCR beta V segments were productive about 90% or about 30% of the time. Confirmation was obtained in vitro that three CMV-associated chains are specific for CMV antigens. CMV serostatus stood as the only immune exposure information on hand.

The origin of this receptor is a man aged 50 or older in good health and CMV-seronegative. The source material was PBMCs. The J gene is TRBJ2-6, the V gene TRBV9; possible D gene TRBD2, 5 bases. The CDR3 DNA sequence: TGTGCCAGCAGCCCTCTGGGGAGCTCTGGGGCCAACGTCCTGACTTTC. Its protein product is CASSPLGSSGANVLTF.